The clone carrying this T cell receptor beta chain was counted a few times. This CDR3 comprises 13 residues. Trimming removed 8 bases at V and 3 bases at J, with 13 bases between. Germline loops: CDR1 SNHLY, CDR2 FYNNEI. These data belong to a study of OX40 agonist ivuxolimab in advanced cancers. For the study at large: An anti-OX40 (CD134) antibody with agonistic activity, ivuxolimab, was administered to patients. Patients enrolled in dose escalation were diagnosed with hepatocellular carcinoma, melanoma, renal cell or head and neck cancer.

Exclusion applied to patients with autoimmune disease history or systemic immunosuppression. Libraries were prepared by immunoSEQ multiplex PCR; TCRdb keeps only in-frame clonotypes and omits some of them. The sample consists of about 77,000 clones, more than 65% of them appearing once. The sequence was obtained from an adult with an advanced solid tumor such as melanoma, head and neck, liver or kidney cancer. The chain has TRBV2 and TRBJ1-2; D is possibly TRBD1 (5 bases). This material consisted of CD4+ or CD8+ T cells sorted from blood, taken in a trial of the OX40 agonist ivuxolimab. This CDR3 reads CASLLPGYYGYTF. The CDR3 DNA is TGTGCCAGCCTCCTCCCAGGGTACTATGGCTACACCTTC.